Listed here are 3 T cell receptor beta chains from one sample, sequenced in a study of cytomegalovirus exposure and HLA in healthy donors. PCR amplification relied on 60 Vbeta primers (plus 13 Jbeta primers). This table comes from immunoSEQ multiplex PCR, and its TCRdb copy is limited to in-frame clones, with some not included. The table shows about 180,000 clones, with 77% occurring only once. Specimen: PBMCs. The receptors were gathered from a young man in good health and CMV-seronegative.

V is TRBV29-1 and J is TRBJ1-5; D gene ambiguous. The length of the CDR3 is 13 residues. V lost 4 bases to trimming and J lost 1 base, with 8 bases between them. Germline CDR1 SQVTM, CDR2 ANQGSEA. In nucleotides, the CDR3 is TGCAGCGTTGCATCGGGGAGCAATCAGCCCCAGCATTTT. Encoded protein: CSVASGSNQPQHF.

This chain's CDR3 is CASSDPRQGGGEKLFF. CDR3 in DNA: TGTGCCAGCAGTGATCCTCGACAGGGAGGTGGTGAAAAACTGTTTTTT. The J gene is TRBJ1-4, the V gene TRBV25-1, with 7 bases identical to TRBD1. V lost 3 bases to trimming and J lost 7 bases; unmatched junction nucleotides: 11. The CDR3 covers 16 residues. Germline V gene sequence: CDR1 MGHDK, CDR2 SYGVNS.

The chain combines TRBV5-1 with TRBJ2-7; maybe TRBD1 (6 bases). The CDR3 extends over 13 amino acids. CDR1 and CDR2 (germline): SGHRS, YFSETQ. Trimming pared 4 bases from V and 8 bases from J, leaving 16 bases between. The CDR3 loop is CASSKDSQQKQYF. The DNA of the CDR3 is TGCGCCAGCAGCAAGGACAGCCAGCAGAAGCAGTACTTC.